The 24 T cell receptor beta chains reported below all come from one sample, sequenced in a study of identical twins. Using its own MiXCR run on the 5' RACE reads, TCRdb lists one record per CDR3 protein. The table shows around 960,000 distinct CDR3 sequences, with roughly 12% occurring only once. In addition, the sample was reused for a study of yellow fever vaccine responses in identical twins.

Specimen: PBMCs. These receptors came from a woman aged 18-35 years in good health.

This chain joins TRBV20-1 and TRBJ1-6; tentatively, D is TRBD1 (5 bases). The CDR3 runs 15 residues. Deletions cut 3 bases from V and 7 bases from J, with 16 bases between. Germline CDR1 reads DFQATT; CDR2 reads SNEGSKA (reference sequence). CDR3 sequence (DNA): TGCAGTGCTAGTAGGGGCCAGGGCTCCAATTCACCCCTCCACTTT. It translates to CSASRGQGSNSPLHF.

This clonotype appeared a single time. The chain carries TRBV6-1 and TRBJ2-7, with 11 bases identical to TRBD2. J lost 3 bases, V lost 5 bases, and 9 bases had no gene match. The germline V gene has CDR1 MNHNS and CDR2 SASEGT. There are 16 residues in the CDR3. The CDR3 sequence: CASSPGTSGGRYEQYF. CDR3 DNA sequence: TGTGCCAGCAGTCCCGGGACTAGCGGAGGACGCTACGAGCAGTACTTC.

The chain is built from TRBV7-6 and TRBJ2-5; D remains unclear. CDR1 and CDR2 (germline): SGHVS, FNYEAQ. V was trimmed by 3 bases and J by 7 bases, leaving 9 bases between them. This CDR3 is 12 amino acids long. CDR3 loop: CASSLGETTQYF. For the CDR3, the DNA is TGTGCCAGCAGCTTGGGTGAAACGACCCAGTACTTC.

This CDR3 reads CASSLTDQETQYF. The CDR3 DNA sequence: TGTGCCAGCAGCTTGACGGACCAAGAGACCCAGTACTTC. The gene calls are TRBV5-6 and TRBJ2-5; D not resolved. The CDR3 extends over 13 amino acids. V lost 1 base to trimming and J lost 0 bases, with 4 bases between them. Per germline, CDR1 SGHDT and CDR2 YYEEEE.

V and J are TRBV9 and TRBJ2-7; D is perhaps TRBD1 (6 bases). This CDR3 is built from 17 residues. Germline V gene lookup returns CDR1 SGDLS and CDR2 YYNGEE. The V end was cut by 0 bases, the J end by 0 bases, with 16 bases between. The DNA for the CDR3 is TGTGCCAGCAGCGTAGAAGCAGGGGAAAGTTTCTCCTACGAGCAGTACTTC. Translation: CASSVEAGESFSYEQYF.

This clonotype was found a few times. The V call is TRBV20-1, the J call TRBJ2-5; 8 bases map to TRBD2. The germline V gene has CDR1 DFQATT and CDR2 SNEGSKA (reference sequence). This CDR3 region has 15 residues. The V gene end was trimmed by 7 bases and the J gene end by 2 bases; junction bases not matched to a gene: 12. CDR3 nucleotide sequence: TGCAGTGGTTCAGGGACTAGAGGTGCTCAAGAGACCCAGTACTTC. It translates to CSGSGTRGAQETQYF.

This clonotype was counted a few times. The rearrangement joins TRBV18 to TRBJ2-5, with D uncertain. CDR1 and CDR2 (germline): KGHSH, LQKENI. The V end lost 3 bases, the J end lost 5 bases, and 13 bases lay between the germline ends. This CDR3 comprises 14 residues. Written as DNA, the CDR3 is TGTGCCAGCTCACCTATAAGACTCGGGGAGACCCAGTACTTC. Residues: CASSPIRLGETQYF.

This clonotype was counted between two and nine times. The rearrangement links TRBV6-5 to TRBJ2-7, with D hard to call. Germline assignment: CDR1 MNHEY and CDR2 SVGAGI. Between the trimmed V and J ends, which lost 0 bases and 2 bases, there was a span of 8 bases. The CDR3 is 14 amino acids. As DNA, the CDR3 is TGTGCCAGCAGTTACTCGGCCTTGACCTACGAGCAGTACTTC. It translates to CASSYSALTYEQYF.

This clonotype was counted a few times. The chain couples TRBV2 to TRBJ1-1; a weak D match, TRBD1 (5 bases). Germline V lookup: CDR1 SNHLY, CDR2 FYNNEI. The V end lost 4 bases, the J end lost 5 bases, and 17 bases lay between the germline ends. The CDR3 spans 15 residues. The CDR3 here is CASSGDGGSWTEAFF. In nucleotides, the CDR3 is TGTGCCAGCAGTGGAGATGGGGGGAGTTGGACTGAAGCTTTCTTT.

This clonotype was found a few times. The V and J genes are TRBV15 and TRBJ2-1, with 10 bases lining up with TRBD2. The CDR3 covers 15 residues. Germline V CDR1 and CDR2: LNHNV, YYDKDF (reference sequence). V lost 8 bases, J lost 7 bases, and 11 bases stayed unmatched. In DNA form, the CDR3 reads TGTGCCACCGCTTCTCGGACTAGCGGTTTTAATGAGCAGTTCTTC. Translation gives CATASRTSGFNEQFF.

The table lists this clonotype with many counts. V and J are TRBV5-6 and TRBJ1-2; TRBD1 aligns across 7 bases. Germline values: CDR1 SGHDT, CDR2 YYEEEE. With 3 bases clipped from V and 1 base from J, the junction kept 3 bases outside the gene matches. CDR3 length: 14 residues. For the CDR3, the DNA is TGTGCCAGCAGCTCCGGGACAGTTAACTATGGCTACACCTTC. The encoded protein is CASSSGTVNYGYTF. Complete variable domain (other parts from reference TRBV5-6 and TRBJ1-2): DAGVTQSPTHLIKTRGQQVTLRCSPKSGHDTVSWYQQALGQGPQFIFQYYEEEERQRGNFPDRFSGHQFPNYSSELNVNALLLGDSALYLCASSSGTVNYGYTFGSGTRLTVV.

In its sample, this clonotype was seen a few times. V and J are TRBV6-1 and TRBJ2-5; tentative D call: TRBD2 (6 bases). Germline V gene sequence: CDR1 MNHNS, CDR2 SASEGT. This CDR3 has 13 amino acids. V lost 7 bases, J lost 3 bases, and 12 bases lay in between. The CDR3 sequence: CASNSGTEETQYF. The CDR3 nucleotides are TGTGCCAGCAACTCCGGGACTGAAGAGACCCAGTACTTC.

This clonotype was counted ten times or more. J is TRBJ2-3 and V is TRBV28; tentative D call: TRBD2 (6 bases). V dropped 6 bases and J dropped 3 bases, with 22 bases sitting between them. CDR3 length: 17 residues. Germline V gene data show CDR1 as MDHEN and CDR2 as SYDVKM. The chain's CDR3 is CASSQPEGLTSTDTQYF. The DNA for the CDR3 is TGTGCCAGCAGCCAACCTGAAGGACTAACCTCGACAGATACGCAGTATTTT.

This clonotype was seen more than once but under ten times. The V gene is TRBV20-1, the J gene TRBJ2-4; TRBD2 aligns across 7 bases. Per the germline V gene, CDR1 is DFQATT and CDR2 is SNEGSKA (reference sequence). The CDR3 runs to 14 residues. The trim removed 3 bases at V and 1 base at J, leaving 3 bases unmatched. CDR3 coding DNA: TGCAGTGCTAGCCCCGGGGGGGCCAAAAACATTCAGTACTTC. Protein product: CSASPGGAKNIQYF.

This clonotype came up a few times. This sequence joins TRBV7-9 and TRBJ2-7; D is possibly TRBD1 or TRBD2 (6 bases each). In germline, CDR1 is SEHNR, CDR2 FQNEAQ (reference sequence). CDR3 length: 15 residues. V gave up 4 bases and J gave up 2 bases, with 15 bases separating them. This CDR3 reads CASSSQNGGTYEQYF. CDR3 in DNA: TGTGCCAGCAGCTCGCAGAACGGGGGCACCTACGAGCAGTACTTC.

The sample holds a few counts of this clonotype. The CDR3 nucleotides are TGTGCCACCAGTGATTTGAAGGAGGTGGGCACCGGGGAGCTGTTTTTT. Its protein is CATSDLKEVGTGELFF. V gene TRBV24-1 combines with J gene TRBJ2-2, with TRBD2 as a possible D gene (5 bases). Trimming shortened V by 0 bases and J by 4 bases, and 11 bases separated the two germline ends. Germline loops: CDR1 KGHDR, CDR2 SFDVKD. This CDR3 has 16 amino acids.

CDR3 protein: CASSAVRGEAKNIQYF. CDR3 coding DNA: TGTGCCAGCAGCGCCGTCAGGGGGGAGGCCAAAAACATTCAGTACTTC. The chain recombines TRBV12-3 or TRBV12-4 with TRBJ2-4; D might be TRBD1 (7 bases). The length of the CDR3 is 16 residues. V lost 6 bases, J lost 1 base, and 16 bases lay in between.

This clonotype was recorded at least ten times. CDR3 protein: CASSSAGTSFNEQFF. The CDR3 DNA is TGCGCCAGCAGCTCAGCCGGGACTAGCTTCAATGAGCAGTTCTTC. The chain joins TRBV5-1 to TRBJ2-1; 9 nucleotides match TRBD2. The V and J ends lost 3 bases and 6 bases, in that order; junction bases with no gene match: 7. The CDR3 spans 15 residues. CDR1 SGHRS and CDR2 YFSETQ come from the germline V gene.

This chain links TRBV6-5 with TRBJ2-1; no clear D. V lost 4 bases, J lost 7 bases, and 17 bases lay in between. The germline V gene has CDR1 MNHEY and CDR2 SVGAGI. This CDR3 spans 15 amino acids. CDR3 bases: TGTGCCAGCAGTTTCCGGCTAGTGGCTCGGAATGAGCAGTTCTTC. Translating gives CASSFRLVARNEQFF.

CDR3 bases: TGCAGTGCTAGAGATTGGGACAGGGGGTCGAACACCGGGGAGCTGTTTTTT. Its translation: CSARDWDRGSNTGELFF. The V and J genes are TRBV20-1 and TRBJ2-2, with TRBD1 identical over 11 bases. The junction had 3 bases not matched to a gene; V was cut back by 0 bases and J by 0 bases. Per the germline V gene, CDR1 is DFQATT and CDR2 is SNEGSKA (reference sequence). The CDR3 has 17 residues.

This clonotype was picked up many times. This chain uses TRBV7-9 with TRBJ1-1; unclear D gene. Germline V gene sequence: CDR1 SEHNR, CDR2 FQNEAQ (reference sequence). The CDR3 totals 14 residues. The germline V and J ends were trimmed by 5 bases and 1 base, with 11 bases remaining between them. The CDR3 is CASSPPWPNTEAFF. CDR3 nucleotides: TGTGCCAGCAGCCCTCCCTGGCCGAACACTGAAGCTTTCTTT.

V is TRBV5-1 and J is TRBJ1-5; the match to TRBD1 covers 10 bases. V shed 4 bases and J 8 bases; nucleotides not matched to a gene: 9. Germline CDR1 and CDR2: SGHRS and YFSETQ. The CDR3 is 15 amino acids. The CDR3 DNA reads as TGCGCCAGCAGCCACACCGGGACAGGGGTCGAGCCCCAGCATTTT. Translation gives CASSHTGTGVEPQHF.

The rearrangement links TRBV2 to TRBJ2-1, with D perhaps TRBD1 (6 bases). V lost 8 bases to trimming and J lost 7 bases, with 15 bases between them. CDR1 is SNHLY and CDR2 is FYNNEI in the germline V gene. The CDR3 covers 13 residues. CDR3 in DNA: TGTGCCAGCTCCTCAGAGGGGGTAAATGAGCAGTTCTTC. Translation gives CASSSEGVNEQFF.

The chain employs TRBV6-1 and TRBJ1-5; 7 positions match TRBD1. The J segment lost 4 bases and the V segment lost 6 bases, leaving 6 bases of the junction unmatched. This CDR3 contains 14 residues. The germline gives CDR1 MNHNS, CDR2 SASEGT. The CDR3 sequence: CASRAGQTNQPQHF. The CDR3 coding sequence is TGTGCCAGCAGGGCGGGACAGACGAATCAGCCCCAGCATTTT.